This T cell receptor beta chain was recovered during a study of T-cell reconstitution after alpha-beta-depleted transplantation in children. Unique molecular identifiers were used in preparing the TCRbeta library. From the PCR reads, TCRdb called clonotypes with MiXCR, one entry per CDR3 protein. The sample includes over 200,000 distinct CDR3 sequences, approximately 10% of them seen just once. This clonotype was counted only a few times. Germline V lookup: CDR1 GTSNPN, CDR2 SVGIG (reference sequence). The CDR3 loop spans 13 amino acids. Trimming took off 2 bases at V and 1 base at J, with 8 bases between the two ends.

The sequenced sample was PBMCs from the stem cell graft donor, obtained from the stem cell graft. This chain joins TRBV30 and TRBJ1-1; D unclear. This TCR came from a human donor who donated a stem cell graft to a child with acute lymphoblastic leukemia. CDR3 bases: TGTGCCTGGAGTAAAGAGGGGAACACTGAAGCTTTCTTT. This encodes CAWSKEGNTEAFF.